This T cell receptor beta chain was captured in a study of OX40 agonist ivuxolimab in advanced cancers. The method was immunoSEQ multiplex PCR; TCRdb's version includes in-frame clones alone and lacks a portion of them. The sample includes tens of thousands of clones, 75% to 95% of them seen just once. The germline gives CDR1 SGHVS, CDR2 FNYEAQ. V shed 0 bases, J shed 2 bases, and the junction held 4 bases outside the gene matches. The CDR3 spans 15 residues. This specimen consisted of CD4+ or CD8+ T cells sorted from blood, obtained in a trial of the OX40 agonist ivuxolimab. The receptor was derived from an adult with an advanced solid tumor such as melanoma, head and neck, liver or kidney cancer. This rearrangement joins TRBV7-6 to TRBJ2-7; 7 nucleotides match TRBD1. The CDR3 loop reads CASSLATGETYEQYF. CDR3 in DNA: TGTGCCAGCAGCTTAGCTACAGGGGAAACCTACGAGCAGTACTTC.